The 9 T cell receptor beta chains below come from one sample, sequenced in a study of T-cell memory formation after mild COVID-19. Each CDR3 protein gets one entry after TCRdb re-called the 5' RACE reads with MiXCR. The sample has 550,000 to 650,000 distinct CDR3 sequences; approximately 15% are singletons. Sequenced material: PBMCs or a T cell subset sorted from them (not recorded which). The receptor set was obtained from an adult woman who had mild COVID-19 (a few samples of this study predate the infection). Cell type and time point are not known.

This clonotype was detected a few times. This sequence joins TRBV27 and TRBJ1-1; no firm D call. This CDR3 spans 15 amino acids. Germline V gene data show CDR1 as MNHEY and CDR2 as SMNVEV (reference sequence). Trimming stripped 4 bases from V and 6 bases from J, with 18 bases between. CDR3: CASSSPPGVRAEAFF. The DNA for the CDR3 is TGTGCCAGCAGTTCCCCTCCCGGTGTAAGGGCTGAAGCTTTCTTT.

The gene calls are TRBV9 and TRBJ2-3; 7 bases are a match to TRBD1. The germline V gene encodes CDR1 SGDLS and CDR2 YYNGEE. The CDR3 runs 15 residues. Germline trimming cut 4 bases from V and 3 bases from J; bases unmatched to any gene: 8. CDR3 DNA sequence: TGTGCCAGCAGCTCTACACAGGGGTGGACAGATACGCAGTATTTT. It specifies CASSSTQGWTDTQYF.

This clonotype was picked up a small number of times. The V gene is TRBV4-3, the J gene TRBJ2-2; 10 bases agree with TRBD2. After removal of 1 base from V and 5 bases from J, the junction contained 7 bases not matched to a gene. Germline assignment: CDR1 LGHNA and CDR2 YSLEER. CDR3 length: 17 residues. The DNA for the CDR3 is TGCGCCAGCAGCCAAGTACCTCCTAGCGGGGGAACCGGGGAGCTGTTTTTT. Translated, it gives CASSQVPPSGGTGELFF.

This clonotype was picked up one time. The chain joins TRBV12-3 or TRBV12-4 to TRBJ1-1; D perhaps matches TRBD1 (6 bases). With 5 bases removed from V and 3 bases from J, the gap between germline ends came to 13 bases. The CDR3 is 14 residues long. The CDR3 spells CASSRSGQHTEAFF. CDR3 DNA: TGTGCCAGCAGTCGGAGCGGACAGCACACTGAAGCTTTCTTT.

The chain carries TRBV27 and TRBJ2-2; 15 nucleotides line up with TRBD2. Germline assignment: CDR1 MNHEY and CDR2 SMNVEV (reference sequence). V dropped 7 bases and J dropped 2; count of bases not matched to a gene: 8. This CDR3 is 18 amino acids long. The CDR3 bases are TGTGCCAGCATGGGACTAGCGGGAGGCGGTCGTAACACCGGGGAGCTGTTTTTT. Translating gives CASMGLAGGGRNTGELFF.

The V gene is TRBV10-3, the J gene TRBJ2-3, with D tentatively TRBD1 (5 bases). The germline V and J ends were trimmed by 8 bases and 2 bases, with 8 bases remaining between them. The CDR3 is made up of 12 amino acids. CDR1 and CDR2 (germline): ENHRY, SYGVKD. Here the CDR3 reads CAIRQNTDTQYF. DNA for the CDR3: TGTGCCATCCGACAGAACACAGATACGCAGTATTTT.

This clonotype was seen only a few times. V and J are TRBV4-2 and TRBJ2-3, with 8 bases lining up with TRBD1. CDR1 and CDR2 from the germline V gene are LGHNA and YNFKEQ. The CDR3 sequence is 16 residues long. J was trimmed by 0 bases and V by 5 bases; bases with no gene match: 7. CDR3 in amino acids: CASSTIRGPSTDTQYF. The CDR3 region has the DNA TGTGCCAGCAGCACGATCAGGGGGCCTAGCACAGATACGCAGTATTTT.

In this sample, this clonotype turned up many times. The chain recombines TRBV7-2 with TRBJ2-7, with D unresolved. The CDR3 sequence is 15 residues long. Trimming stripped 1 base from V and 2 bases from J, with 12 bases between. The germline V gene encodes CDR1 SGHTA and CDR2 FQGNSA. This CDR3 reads CASSLEAGSAYEQYF. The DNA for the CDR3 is TGTGCCAGCAGCTTAGAGGCCGGATCGGCCTACGAGCAGTACTTC. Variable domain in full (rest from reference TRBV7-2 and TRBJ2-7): GAGVSQSPSNKVTEKGKDVELRCDPISGHTALYWYRQSLGQGLEFLIYFQGNSAPDKSGLPSDRFSAERTGGSVSTLTIQRTQQEDSAVYLCASSLEAGSAYEQYFGPGTRLTVT.

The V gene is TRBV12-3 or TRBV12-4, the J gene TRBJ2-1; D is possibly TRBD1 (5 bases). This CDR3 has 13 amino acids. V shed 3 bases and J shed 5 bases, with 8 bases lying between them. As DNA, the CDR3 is TGTGCCAGCAGTTTTCAGGGCCACAATGAGCAGTTCTTC. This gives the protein CASSFQGHNEQFF.